These 17 T cell receptor beta chains share one sample of origin, sequenced in a study of cytotoxic CD8 clonotypes in ibrutinib-treated CLL. Some clones are missing from TCRdb's copy, which holds only in-frame ones; the method was immunoSEQ multiplex PCR. This sample has under 200,000 clones; approximately 84% occur once, and the top ten carry around 4.5%. This specimen consisted of PBMCs, obtained after 24 months of ibrutinib treatment. The receptors stem from a human donor with chronic lymphocytic leukemia.

This clone was seen a handful of times. The chain recombines TRBV7-9 with TRBJ2-5; 7 bases fit TRBD2. Germline lookup yields CDR1 SEHNR and CDR2 FQNEAQ (reference sequence). V lost 0 bases, J lost 5 bases, and 6 bases stayed unmatched. The CDR3 has 15 amino acids. Written as DNA, the CDR3 is TGTGCCAGCAGCTTAGCGCGGGGAGGGGTGGAGACCCAGTACTTC. Protein sequence: CASSLARGGVETQYF.

The CDR3 DNA is TGCGCCAGCAGCTTGACGCCCGAGGGGAAGGCAGATACGCAGTATTTT. This encodes CASSLTPEGKADTQYF. This chain links TRBV5-1 with TRBJ2-3; D may be TRBD1 or TRBD2 (5 bases each). The V gene's germline CDR1 is SGHRS and CDR2 YFSETQ. V lost 1 base to trimming and J lost 4 bases, with 16 bases between them. CDR3 size: 16 residues.

The CDR3 DNA follows: TGTGCCAGCTCACCACAGGGGATTGATGGCTACACCTTC. Encoded protein: CASSPQGIDGYTF. The chain employs TRBV18 and TRBJ1-2; a possible D gene is TRBD1 (5 bases). Deletions cut 1 base from V and 6 bases from J, with 9 bases between. This CDR3 is built from 13 residues. Germline CDR1 and CDR2: KGHSH and LQKENI. Full variable domain (missing parts from reference TRBV18 and TRBJ1-2): NAGVMQNPRHLVRRRGQEARLRCSPMKGHSHVYWYRQLPEEGLKFMVYLQKENIIDESGMPKERFSAEFPKEGPSILRIQQVVRGDSAAYFCASSPQGIDGYTFGSGTRLTVV.

V usage is TRBV15 and J usage is TRBJ1-1, with a possible D match to TRBD1 (5 bases). The germline V gene has CDR1 LNHNV and CDR2 YYDKDF (reference sequence). This CDR3 spans 16 amino acids. V lost 5 bases, J lost 3 bases, and 19 bases lay in between. CDR3 in DNA: TGTGCCACCAGCGGTCTGCCAGGGAGCGGGGACACTGAAGCTTTCTTT. As protein: CATSGLPGSGDTEAFF.

V gene TRBV9 combines with J gene TRBJ2-1, with TRBD2 identical over 10 bases. Germline CDR1 is SGDLS and CDR2 is YYNGEE. The V gene end was trimmed by 0 bases and the J gene end by 9 bases; junction bases not matched to a gene: 6. The CDR3 sequence is 15 residues long. CDR3 nucleotides: TGTGCCAGCAGCGTAGAGGTTAGCGGGAGGACTGAGCAGTTCTTC. This gives the protein CASSVEVSGRTEQFF.

The chain joins TRBV7-9 to TRBJ1-1, with 9 bases identical to TRBD1. Germline assignment: CDR1 SEHNR and CDR2 FQNEAQ (reference sequence). CDR3 length: 14 residues. With 4 bases clipped from V and 4 bases from J, the junction kept 4 bases outside the gene matches. The chain's CDR3 is CASSSQGAGTEAFF. The CDR3 nucleotides read TGTGCCAGCAGCTCACAGGGGGCTGGCACTGAAGCTTTCTTT.

The chain employs TRBV4-3 and TRBJ1-2, with TRBD1 matching over 7 bases. The CDR3 is 16 residues long. V shed 3 bases and J 2 bases; nucleotides not matched to a gene: 9. Per the germline V gene, CDR1 is LGHNA and CDR2 is YSLEER. The CDR3 loop is CASSHQATTGNYGYTF. CDR3 bases: TGCGCCAGCAGCCATCAAGCGACGACAGGGAACTATGGCTACACCTTC.

V gene TRBV5-4 combines with J gene TRBJ2-3; D ambiguous. Germline assignment: CDR1 SGHNT and CDR2 YYREEE (reference sequence). This CDR3 contains 14 residues. Between the trimmed V and J ends, which lost 3 bases and 0 bases, there was a span of 8 bases. The CDR3 loop is CASSSQSSTDTQYF. In DNA form, the CDR3 reads TGTGCCAGCAGCTCACAATCAAGCACAGATACGCAGTATTTT. Using reference TRBV5-4 and TRBJ2-3 for the parts outside the CDR3, the full variable domain is ETGVTQSPTHLIKTRGQQVTLRCSSQSGHNTVSWYQQALGQGPQFIFQYYREEENGRGNFPPRFSGLQFPNYSSELNVNALELDDSALYLCASSSQSSTDTQYFGPGTRLTVL.

V and J are TRBV28 and TRBJ1-2, with a tentative D call TRBD1 (5 bases). The CDR3 totals 14 residues. The V gene's germline CDR1 is MDHEN and CDR2 SYDVKM. Trimming removed 1 base from V and 2 bases from J, with 8 bases in between. As DNA, the CDR3 is TGTGCCAGCAGTTTATACCGGGGGAACTATGGCTACACCTTC. It encodes CASSLYRGNYGYTF.

The rearrangement uses TRBV10-3 and TRBJ1-1; D call uncertain. From germline, CDR1 is ENHRY and CDR2 SYGVKD. This CDR3 region has 13 residues. The V gene lost 5 bases and the J gene lost 1 base, with 8 bases spanning the gap. CDR3 in amino acids: CAISRMQNTEAFF. CDR3 in DNA: TGTGCCATCAGTAGAATGCAGAACACTGAAGCTTTCTTT.

The genes are TRBV18 and TRBJ2-1; D uncertain. This CDR3 comprises 11 residues. Trimming left V 6 bases short and J 8 bases short, with 8 bases between. Germline-derived CDR1 and CDR2 are KGHSH and LQKENI. This CDR3 reads CASSGTDEQFF. Here the CDR3 DNA reads TGTGCCAGCTCTGGTACGGATGAGCAGTTCTTC.

This chain links TRBV6-6 with TRBJ2-5; 7 bases align to TRBD2. CDR1 and CDR2 (germline): MNHNY, SVGAGI (reference sequence). The V and J ends lost 5 bases and 3 bases, in that order; junction bases with no gene match: 9. The CDR3 is 15 amino acids. The CDR3 DNA sequence: TGTGCCAGCAGTATCCGGGGACTACTTAAAGAGACCCAGTACTTC. Translating gives CASSIRGLLKETQYF.

The chain has TRBV6-6 and TRBJ1-2, with D unclear. The germline CDR1 and CDR2 sequences are MNHNY and SVGAGI (reference sequence). The CDR3 has 15 residues. V was clipped by 10 bases and J by 1 base, with 19 bases between them. CDR3 nucleotide sequence: TGTGCCACCAACCTGTTGGGGAATAGTAACTATGGCTACACCTTC. Encoded protein: CATNLLGNSNYGYTF.

The chain employs TRBV5-1 and TRBJ1-1; D unclear. The CDR3 has 13 amino acids. The V and J ends lost 4 bases and 4 bases respectively, with 11 bases between them. Germline V CDR1 and CDR2: SGHRS, YFSETQ. CDR3 region: CASSRRERTEAFF. CDR3 DNA sequence: TGCGCCAGCAGCCGTAGGGAGCGCACTGAAGCTTTCTTT.

This clone was observed a single time. The chain uses TRBV27 and TRBJ1-1; tentatively, D is TRBD1 (5 bases). Trimming cost V 1 base and J 4 bases, with 16 bases left between them. This CDR3 region has 16 residues. Germline CDR1 is MNHEY and CDR2 is SMNVEV (reference sequence). The CDR3 DNA reads TGTGCCAGCAGTTTATTTTCCTGGGGGACGGGCACTGAAGCTTTCTTT. It is translated as CASSLFSWGTGTEAFF.

V gene TRBV10-2 combines with J gene TRBJ1-5; no firm D call. Germline CDR1 is WSHSY and CDR2 is SAAADI. CDR3 size: 17 residues. Between the trimmed V and J ends, which lost 0 bases and 6 bases, there was a span of 18 bases. CDR3 sequence reads: CASSESRVTRAGQPQHF. The CDR3 bases are TGCGCCAGCAGTGAGTCGAGAGTAACGAGGGCGGGTCAGCCCCAGCATTTT.

This chain connects TRBV7-2 to TRBJ2-4; 14 bases line up with TRBD2. Germline values: CDR1 SGHTA, CDR2 FQGNSA. Losses at the gene ends were 3 bases for V and 15 bases for J; bases not matched to a gene: 4. CDR3 length: 13 amino acids. The CDR3 spells CASSFRTSGRWYF. The CDR3 region has the DNA TGTGCCAGCAGCTTTCGGACTAGCGGGAGGTGGTACTTC.